This TCR beta chain stems from a study of blood T cell repertoires in COVID-19. Study background: T cells, B-cell-depleted T cells, or PBMCs provided the cDNA or gDNA that served as material.

The V gene lost 5 bases and the J gene lost 1 base, with 6 bases spanning the gap. The CDR3 sequence is 13 residues long. The germline V gene encodes CDR1 SNHLY and CDR2 FYNNEI. This clone has just one count. Per the original methods: Reference gene primer amplification gave nucleated cell count estimates. Clones were read by immunoSEQ multiplex PCR, and TCRdb kept only the in-frame ones, dropping some. The V and J calls and clone size are taken from that table; D and trimming were inferred from the DNA. The sample includes approximately 49,000 clones, 68% of them seen just once. Material for sequencing was peripheral blood. The V call is TRBV2, the J call TRBJ1-5; D is possibly TRBD1 (6 bases). The source is a woman aged 65 to 85 with acute or convalescent COVID-19. CDR3 loop: CASSQGSNQPQHF. CDR3 sequence (DNA): TGTGCCAGCAGTCAGGGGAGCAATCAGCCCCAGCATTTT.